A selection of T cell receptor beta chains follows, all from one sample in a study of blood T cell repertoires in COVID-19. The protocol was immunoSEQ multiplex PCR, while the TCRdb copy is restricted to in-frame clones and leaves out a portion. The sample lists 25,000 to 30,000 clones, about three quarters occurring once. The sequenced sample was peripheral blood. Source of these receptors: a boy younger than 10 with active or convalescent COVID-19. Each CDR3 is given with its conserved first and last residue. D genes are given only for firm matches. For some rows the clone size is stated as once, few or many, or as a class when expanded; others skip it.

J | size | D | V | CDR3 | DNA
TRBJ1-2 | few | TRBD1 | TRBV28 | CASTQGVQGAFYRYTF | TGTGCCAGCACCCAGGGGGTTCAGGGGGCTTTTTATCGCTACACCTTC
TRBJ2-3 | - | TRBD2 | TRBV7-6 | CASSLGLAGGLSTDTQYF | TGTGCCAGCAGCCTGGGACTAGCGGGGGGCCTGAGCACAGATACGCAGTATTTT
TRBJ1-2 | - | TRBD1 | TRBV2 | CASILSPGQGLLGYTF | TGTGCCAGCATCCTTAGTCCGGGACAGGGATTACTCGGCTACACCTTC
TRBJ1-2 | - | TRBD1 | TRBV5-1 | CASSSLDRGGGYTF | TGCGCCAGCAGCTCCCTGGACAGGGGAGGTGGCTACACCTTC
TRBJ2-3 | - | TRBD1 | TRBV28 | CASTSGVRGPDTQYF | TGTGCCAGCACCTCGGGGGTCAGGGGGCCGGATACGCAGTATTTT
TRBJ1-1 | few | TRBD1 | TRBV28 | CASNPGTGLTLNTEAFF | TGTGCCAGCAATCCCGGGACAGGGCTAACTTTGAACACTGAAGCTTTCTTT
TRBJ2-7 | - | - | TRBV28 | CASSYQRREQYF | TGTGCCAGCAGCTATCAGCGGCGCGAGCAGTACTTC
TRBJ2-1 | - | TRBD2 | TRBV6-1 | CASSGYGLAGLNEQFF | TGTGCCAGCAGTGGATACGGACTAGCGGGGCTTAATGAGCAGTTCTTC
TRBJ2-1 | - | - | TRBV28 | CASSHSRGNEQFF | TGTGCCAGCAGTCACAGTAGGGGGAATGAGCAGTTCTTC
TRBJ2-2 | - | - | TRBV27 | CASRPPTDWNTGELFF | TGTGCCAGCAGACCGCCTACGGACTGGAACACCGGGGAGCTGTTTTTT
TRBJ2-1 | once | TRBD2 | TRBV4-3 | CASTYSGSYSYNEQFF | TGCGCCAGCACCTATAGCGGGAGTTATTCCTACAATGAGCAGTTCTTC
TRBJ1-5 | - | - | TRBV4-2 | CASSPFPTEPNQPQHF | TGTGCCAGCAGCCCCTTTCCGACGGAGCCCAATCAGCCCCAGCATTTT
TRBJ1-2 | - | - | TRBV19 | CASSISDRTPYGYTF | TGTGCCAGTAGTATATCCGACAGGACCCCCTATGGCTACACCTTC
TRBJ1-5 | few | - | TRBV28 | CASSLRGNGPQHF | TGTGCCAGCAGTTTAAGGGGGAACGGGCCCCAGCATTTT
TRBJ1-6 | medium-sized | - | TRBV5-1 | CASRSGTYDNSPLHF | TGCGCCAGCAGAAGCGGGACCTATGATAATTCACCCCTCCACTTT
TRBJ1-3 | - | - | TRBV19 | CASSIQVLSGNTIYF | TGTGCCAGTAGTATCCAGGTACTCTCTGGAAACACCATATATTTT
TRBJ2-3 | - | TRBD1 | TRBV7-2 | CASRGQGFTDTQYF | TGTGCCAGCAGGGGACAGGGCTTCACAGATACGCAGTATTTT
TRBJ2-3 | - | - | TRBV5-8 | CASSLRRSVDTQYF | TGTGCCAGCAGCTTGAGGCGGAGTGTAGATACGCAGTATTTT
TRBJ2-1 | once | TRBD2 | TRBV5-5 | CASSPSGLVYNEQFF | TGTGCCAGCAGCCCGTCCGGACTAGTCTACAATGAGCAGTTCTTC
TRBJ2-7 | - | TRBD1 | TRBV6-6 | CASTSAGTVYEQYF | TGTGCCAGCACCAGTGCCGGGACAGTCTACGAGCAGTACTTC
TRBJ1-5 | few | - | TRBV19 | CASSELWGGWDQPQHF | TGTGCCAGTAGTGAGCTCTGGGGGGGCTGGGATCAGCCCCAGCATTTT
TRBJ1-1 | - | TRBD1 | TRBV6-5 | CASRATGTREAFF | TGTGCCAGCAGGGCGACAGGGACCCGCGAAGCTTTCTTT
TRBJ2-1 | - | - | TRBV13 | CASSLEGTWNYNEQFF | TGTGCCAGCAGCTTAGAGGGGACATGGAACTACAATGAGCAGTTCTTC
TRBJ2-7 | - | TRBD1 | TRBV28 | CASRPTGGGYEQYF | TGTGCCAGCAGACCGACAGGGGGCGGATACGAGCAGTACTTC